The 17 T cell receptor beta chains listed next were all sequenced from one sample in a study of regulatory T cells in long-lasting Graves disease. Time point here: persistent/refractory GD, antithyroid drugs over 5 years with positive TRAb. Making the TCR library involved RNA that had been extracted from PBMCs. Arm-PCR of CDR3 regions and iRepertoire HTBI primers were used to build TCR beta libraries. TCRdb used MiXCR to reprocess the multiplex PCR reads, holding one entry per CDR3 protein. The sample records about half a million distinct CDR3 sequences, 20% to 25% being singletons. Material: peripheral blood mononuclear cells (PBMCs), obtained when the disease was refractory, from a patient treated with antithyroid drugs. The source is a female donor with Graves disease.

At least ten counts were recorded for this clonotype. V is TRBV7-9 and J is TRBJ2-5; 8 nucleotides agree with TRBD1. The CDR3 spans 14 residues. Germline CDR1 and CDR2: SEHNR and FQNEAQ (reference sequence). Unmatched junction bases numbered 3, after V lost 1 base and J lost 5 bases. CDR3 sequence reads: CASSLVQGAETQYF. In DNA, the CDR3 is TGTGCCAGCAGCTTAGTTCAGGGGGCGGAGACCCAGTACTTC.

The table lists this clonotype with a few counts. J is TRBJ2-7 and V is TRBV20-1; tentative D call: TRBD1 (6 bases). The CDR3 consists of 13 residues. V lost 4 bases to trimming and J lost 1 base, with 11 bases between them. The germline CDR1 and CDR2 sequences are DFQATT and SNEGSKA (reference sequence). CDR3 coding DNA: TGCAGTGCTATTGGGACACTTTCCTACGAGCAGTACTTC. Protein sequence: CSAIGTLSYEQYF.

The V call is TRBV6-1, the J call TRBJ2-7; 12 bases map to TRBD2. CDR3 length equals 14 residues. Germline CDR1 is MNHNS and CDR2 is SASEGT. The J segment lost 6 bases and the V segment lost 5 bases, leaving 5 bases of the junction unmatched. CDR3 coding DNA: TGTGCCAGCAGTCAGACTAGCGGGAGACGCGAGCAGTACTTC. Its protein product is CASSQTSGRREQYF.

The V and J genes are TRBV6-1 and TRBJ2-7; 8 nucleotides agree with TRBD2. The CDR3 length is 12 residues. Losses at the gene ends were 7 bases for V and 6 bases for J; bases not matched to a gene: 5. CDR1 MNHNS and CDR2 SASEGT come from the germline V gene. CDR3 in amino acids: CASTGGSIEQYF. For the CDR3, the DNA is TGTGCCAGCACGGGGGGGAGCATCGAGCAGTACTTC.

This clonotype was counted ten times or more. The rearrangement joins TRBV12-3 or TRBV12-4 to TRBJ1-1; 7 bases are shared with TRBD1. The CDR3 runs 14 residues. V lost 7 bases to trimming and J lost 3 bases; unmatched junction nucleotides: 8. The CDR3 DNA reads TGTGCCAGCAAACGGACAGGAGAGTACACTGAAGCTTTCTTT. It encodes CASKRTGEYTEAFF.

V is TRBV7-9 and J is TRBJ2-5; D is perhaps TRBD2 (5 bases). The CDR3 contains 14 residues. Germline lookup yields CDR1 SEHNR and CDR2 FQNEAQ (reference sequence). V was clipped by 1 base and J by 5 bases, with 11 bases between them. This CDR3 is CASSLVLPGETQYF. The CDR3 DNA sequence: TGTGCCAGCAGCTTAGTGCTACCGGGGGAGACCCAGTACTTC.

The chain carries TRBV5-6 and TRBJ1-1; D not certain. Germline V gene sequence: CDR1 SGHDT, CDR2 YYEEEE. The CDR3 has 12 residues. Trimming took off 2 bases at V and 7 bases at J, with 9 bases between the two ends. CDR3 sequence: CASSFETYEAFF. CDR3 nucleotide sequence: TGTGCCAGCAGCTTCGAGACGTATGAAGCTTTCTTT.

This clonotype occurred many times. The rearrangement links TRBV10-3 to TRBJ2-2; 7 bases align to TRBD2. This CDR3 has 17 amino acids. V shed 0 bases, J shed 4 bases, and the junction held 8 bases outside the gene matches. Germline CDR1 ENHRY, CDR2 SYGVKD. The CDR3 DNA reads as TGTGCCATCAGTGAGTCGGTGGCTAGCGGAGTCACCGGGGAGCTGTTTTTT. It codes for CAISESVASGVTGELFF.

The chain recombines TRBV5-6 with TRBJ2-7, with TRBD1 matching over 9 bases. The germline CDR1 and CDR2 sequences are SGHDT and YYEEEE. CDR3 length equals 18 residues. The junction had 15 bases not matched to a gene; V was cut back by 4 bases and J by 1 base. CDR3 in DNA: TGTGCCAGCAGCGCCGGGACAGGGAGTGGGTTAAGATCCTACGAGCAGTACTTC. The encoded protein is CASSAGTGSGLRSYEQYF. Supplemented by reference TRBV5-6 and TRBJ2-7, the full variable domain reads DAGVTQSPTHLIKTRGQQVTLRCSPKSGHDTVSWYQQALGQGPQFIFQYYEEEERQRGNFPDRFSGHQFPNYSSELNVNALLLGDSALYLCASSAGTGSGLRSYEQYFGPGTRLTVT.

The chain joins TRBV6-1 to TRBJ1-4; the D gene is possibly TRBD1 (6 bases). CDR3 length: 17 amino acids. Germline V CDR1 and CDR2: MNHNS, SASEGT. Trimming removed 4 bases from V and 0 bases from J, with 15 bases in between. Written as DNA, the CDR3 is TGTGCCAGCAGTGGAATCCGGGACACTGCAACTAATGAAAAACTGTTTTTT. Protein sequence: CASSGIRDTATNEKLFF.

Many counts were recorded for this clonotype. V gene TRBV11-1 combines with J gene TRBJ2-7; D uncertain. The CDR3 extends over 14 amino acids. CDR1 and CDR2 from the germline V gene are SGHAT and FQDESV (reference sequence). Trimming stripped 3 bases from V and 2 bases from J, with 11 bases between. CDR3 residues: CASSLNSITYEQYF. In nucleotides, the CDR3 is TGTGCCAGCAGCTTGAATAGCATAACCTACGAGCAGTACTTC.

The rearrangement joins TRBV19 to TRBJ1-2, with TRBD1 matching 8 bases. Unmatched junction bases numbered 4, after V lost 1 base and J lost 6 bases. The CDR3 sequence is 14 residues long. CDR1 and CDR2 from the germline V gene are LNHDA and SQIVND (reference sequence). As DNA, the CDR3 is TGTGCCAGTAGTATAGGGCGGACAGGGAATGGCTACACCTTC. Translated: CASSIGRTGNGYTF.

The chain links TRBV6-1 to TRBJ1-3, with 11 bases aligning to TRBD1. Germline CDR1 reads MNHNS; CDR2 reads SASEGT. The CDR3 spans 16 residues. Unmatched junction bases numbered 6, after V lost 6 bases and J lost 2 bases. The CDR3 DNA follows: TGTGCCAGCAGGAGTATGGGACAGGGGGCTGGAAACACCATATATTTT. Translated: CASRSMGQGAGNTIYF.

This chain joins TRBV20-1 and TRBJ2-7; D uncertain. Looked up from germline, CDR1 is DFQATT and CDR2 is SNEGSKA (reference sequence). CDR3 length equals 14 residues. Trimming took off 7 bases at V and 2 bases at J, with 18 bases between the two ends. CDR3 protein: CSVPFRGGTYEQYF. CDR3 nucleotide sequence: TGCAGTGTTCCCTTTCGTGGCGGAACCTACGAGCAGTACTTC.

A word on this clonotype: A far larger clone lies a single base away; this is likely a read error. For the CDR3, the DNA is TGTGCCAGCGGCTTGGCGGGACAGGGGTCGAACACTGAAGCTTTCTTT. This translates into CASGLAGQGSNTEAFF. V and J are TRBV7-8 and TRBJ1-1, with 10 bases fitting TRBD1. This CDR3 is built from 16 residues. Germline-derived CDR1 and CDR2 are SGHVS and FQNEAQ.

The chain carries TRBV20-1 and TRBJ2-7; no definite D call. Per germline, CDR1 DFQATT and CDR2 SNEGSKA (reference sequence). CDR3 length: 13 residues. Trimming took 0 bases from V and 4 from J, leaving 10 bases between them. CDR3 amino acids: CSARDGQSYEQYF. CDR3 nucleotides: TGCAGTGCTAGAGATGGTCAGTCATACGAGCAGTACTTC.

This clonotype was observed a handful of times. The chain uses TRBV28 and TRBJ1-5; no clear D gene. This CDR3 region has 14 residues. V dropped 6 bases and J dropped 5 bases, with 14 bases sitting between them. The germline V gene has CDR1 MDHEN and CDR2 SYDVKM. CDR3 in DNA: TGTGCCAGCAGCCCCGGACGAGATGATCAGCCCCAGCATTTT. It yields the protein CASSPGRDDQPQHF.